The 17 T cell receptor beta chains presented below share a single source sample, sequenced in a study of T cells in pancreatic ductal adenocarcinoma. Only in-frame clones appear in the TCRdb table, and some are missing; sequencing was by immunoSEQ multiplex PCR. The profile shows some 10,000 clones, 89% of them singletons. Selected pancreatic ductal adenocarcinoma patients had undergone surgery without neoadjuvant therapy. The sequencing input was PBMCs. Receptor source: a human donor with pancreatic ductal adenocarcinoma.

V usage is TRBV5-5 and J usage is TRBJ1-1; D is perhaps TRBD1 (5 bases). This CDR3 is built from 14 residues. Trimming pared 4 bases from V and 8 bases from J, leaving 18 bases between. CDR1 and CDR2 (germline): SGHKS, YYEKEE (reference sequence). CDR3 protein: CASSMGPRSTEAFF. CDR3 DNA sequence: TGTGCCAGCAGCATGGGACCGCGGAGCACGGAAGCTTTCTTT.

The chain has TRBV6-1 and TRBJ1-2; possible D gene TRBD1, 5 bases. The CDR3 is made up of 16 amino acids. CDR1 MNHNS and CDR2 SASEGT come from the germline V gene. The V gene lost 2 bases and the J gene lost 0 bases, with 13 bases spanning the gap. In nucleotides, the CDR3 is TGTGCCAGCAGTGAATTTAGGGGTTTAGCTAACTATGGCTACACCTTC. It translates to CASSEFRGLANYGYTF.

The V and J genes are TRBV7-2 and TRBJ2-1; a possible D gene is TRBD2 (6 bases). The CDR3 is 12 residues long. Germline lookup yields CDR1 SGHTA and CDR2 FQGNSA. Trimming shortened V by 5 bases and J by 7 bases, and 9 bases separated the two germline ends. The CDR3 spells CASSPGGNEQFF. The CDR3 region has the DNA TGTGCCAGCAGCCCCGGGGGTAATGAGCAGTTCTTC.

This sequence joins TRBV19 and TRBJ1-5; 8 bases are a match to TRBD1. CDR1 LNHDA and CDR2 SQIVND come from the germline V gene (reference sequence). Germline trimming cut 5 bases from V and 1 base from J; bases unmatched to any gene: 10. The CDR3 spans 17 residues. The CDR3 loop reads CASSSPDRGASNQPQHF. The CDR3 nucleotides read TGTGCCAGTAGTTCCCCTGACAGGGGAGCAAGCAATCAGCCCCAGCATTTT.

The chain carries TRBV18 and TRBJ1-5; 7 positions match TRBD1. The CDR3 loop spans 14 amino acids. V lost 6 bases, J lost 6 bases, and 8 bases stayed unmatched. From germline, CDR1 is KGHSH and CDR2 LQKENI. The CDR3 protein is CASSLQGWGQPQHF. CDR3 nucleotide sequence: TGTGCCAGCTCGCTACAGGGGTGGGGTCAGCCCCAGCATTTT.

The V call is TRBV5-4, the J call TRBJ1-6, with D maybe TRBD1 (5 bases). The germline V and J ends were trimmed by 3 bases and 9 bases, with 25 bases remaining between them. Looked up from germline, CDR1 is SGHNT and CDR2 is YYREEE (reference sequence). The CDR3 has 18 residues. This CDR3 is CASSSGGGVSPAFSPLHF. For the CDR3, the DNA is TGTGCCAGCAGCTCTGGTGGGGGGGTTTCGCCCGCCTTTTCACCCCTCCACTTT.

This clone was observed a handful of times. The rearrangement joins TRBV18 to TRBJ1-1; no definite D call. The CDR3 extends over 14 amino acids. Germline V gene lookup returns CDR1 KGHSH and CDR2 LQKENI. Trimming cost V 3 bases and J 3 bases, with 11 bases left between them. The CDR3 here is CASSPSSTDTEAFF. The CDR3, as DNA: TGTGCCAGCTCACCTAGCAGTACGGACACTGAAGCTTTCTTT.

This clone was seen once. The CDR3 DNA is TGTGCCAGCAGCCTCCGGGGTGGGATAACCAAAAACATTCAGTACTTC. Translated, it gives CASSLRGGITKNIQYF. The rearrangement joins TRBV7-9 to TRBJ2-4; D possibly corresponds to TRBD2 (5 bases). V dropped 5 bases and J dropped 2 bases, with 16 bases sitting between them. The CDR3 sequence is 16 residues long. Per the germline V gene, CDR1 is SEHNR and CDR2 is FQNEAQ (reference sequence). Combining the CDR3 with reference TRBV7-9 and TRBJ2-4 gives the whole variable domain DTGVSQNPRHKITKRGQNVTFRCDPISEHNRLYWYRQTLGQGPEFLTYFQNEAQLEKSRLLSDRFSAERPKGSFSTLEIQRTEQGDSAMYLCASSLRGGITKNIQYFGAGTRLSVL.

The chain couples TRBV27 to TRBJ2-3, with 7 bases matching TRBD2. V lost 2 bases, J lost 3 bases, and 8 bases stayed unmatched. The CDR3 is 16 amino acids. The germline V gene has CDR1 MNHEY and CDR2 SMNVEV (reference sequence). CDR3 amino acids: CASSLGGGVETDTQYF. The CDR3 bases are TGTGCCAGCAGTTTAGGGGGGGGAGTGGAGACAGATACGCAGTATTTT.

This clone was seen more than once but under ten times. J is TRBJ1-2 and V is TRBV7-9; TRBD1 might be the D (5 bases). The CDR3 extends over 15 amino acids. Germline loops: CDR1 SEHNR, CDR2 FQNEAQ (reference sequence). Deletions cut 5 bases from V and 4 bases from J, with 17 bases between. The CDR3 here is CASSPRGGYLYGYTF. CDR3 DNA sequence: TGTGCCAGCAGCCCCCGGGGGGGTTACCTCTATGGCTACACCTTC.

V usage is TRBV28 and J usage is TRBJ1-1; D may be TRBD1 (6 bases). The CDR3 extends over 16 amino acids. V dropped 5 bases and J dropped 0 bases, with 16 bases sitting between them. Germline V lookup: CDR1 MDHEN, CDR2 SYDVKM. In nucleotides, the CDR3 is TGTGCCAGCAGTCGGGCAGGGGTGAGGATGAACACTGAAGCTTTCTTT. Translated: CASSRAGVRMNTEAFF.

CDR3 sequence (DNA): TGTGCCAGCAGCCAGACCGGGACAGGGGCTATAGATACGCAGTATTTT. This translates into CASSQTGTGAIDTQYF. The chain links TRBV6-6 to TRBJ2-3, with 10 bases that match TRBD1. CDR3 size: 16 residues. Unmatched junction bases numbered 11, after V lost 6 bases and J lost 5 bases. The germline V gene encodes CDR1 MNHNY and CDR2 SVGAGI (reference sequence).

The chain is built from TRBV11-1 and TRBJ1-4; maybe TRBD1 (5 bases). Trimming shortened V by 5 bases and J by 8 bases, and 15 bases separated the two germline ends. Looked up from germline, CDR1 is SGHAT and CDR2 is FQDESV (reference sequence). There are 14 residues in the CDR3. This chain's CDR3 is CASSPQWGSEKLFF. CDR3 in DNA: TGTGCCAGCAGCCCACAGTGGGGCTCCGAAAAACTGTTTTTT.

The chain is built from TRBV5-6 and TRBJ2-7; TRBD2 matches at 10 bases. In germline, CDR1 is SGHDT, CDR2 YYEEEE. The CDR3 spans 16 residues. The junction had 12 bases not matched to a gene; V was cut back by 4 bases and J by 5 bases. The CDR3 DNA is TGTGCCAGCAGCGCGGGACTAGCGCGCCAGTTCGACGAGCAGTACTTC. Encoded protein: CASSAGLARQFDEQYF.

This rearrangement joins TRBV7-2 to TRBJ2-3; D gene unclear. CDR3 size: 12 residues. The germline V and J ends were trimmed by 2 bases and 3 bases, with 3 bases remaining between them. The germline gives CDR1 SGHTA, CDR2 FQGNSA. The chain's CDR3 is CASSLLTDTQYF. The CDR3 region has the DNA TGTGCCAGCAGCTTACTTACAGATACGCAGTATTTT.

The chain joins TRBV28 to TRBJ1-2, with no clear D. Germline V lookup: CDR1 MDHEN, CDR2 SYDVKM. V dropped 8 bases and J dropped 4 bases, with 14 bases sitting between them. The length of the CDR3 is 13 residues. The CDR3 sequence is CASRSGTSYGYTF. Written as DNA, the CDR3 is TGTGCCAGCCGAAGCGGCACCTCCTATGGCTACACCTTC.

This clone came up once. CDR3 residues: CAAAPGTATDTQYF. The CDR3 bases are TGTGCCGCAGCCCCAGGGACAGCCACAGATACGCAGTATTTT. V and J are TRBV27 and TRBJ2-3; 7 bases match TRBD1. V gave up 11 bases and J gave up 2 bases; unmatched junction bases: 10. The germline CDR1 and CDR2 sequences are MNHEY and SMNVEV (reference sequence). The CDR3 loop spans 14 amino acids.